The T cell receptor beta chain under discussion was sequenced for a study of Ad26.COV2.S vaccination and SARS-CoV-2 variants. Details on this clone: What it recognizes is unknown.

Documented treatment: roughly 19 received Ad26.COV2.S at low or high dose, single or two shots; five or six received placebo; per-sample allocation not given. The samples were gathered on day 63 after the first injection of vaccine or placebo. Boston hosted the donor, who was an adult aged 18-55 years. Method: immunoSEQ multiplex PCR; TCRdb's copy keeps in-frame clones and lacks some. Of about 350,000 clones in the sample, 85% to 90% were seen once. Study-level findings and limits: Recipients of vaccine and of placebo showed similar breadth of their non-spike TCR repertoires. Recipients given vaccine exceeded placebo recipients in spike-specific TCR breadth.

V was cut by 5 bases and J by 6 bases, with 14 bases left in between. Germline values: CDR1 SNHLY, CDR2 FYNNEI. The CDR3 has 13 amino acids. The J gene is TRBJ2-7, the V gene TRBV2; D possibly corresponds to TRBD2 (6 bases). This clonotype was obtained from a person between 18 and 65 years old who received the Ad26.COV2.S COVID-19 vaccine or a placebo. The sequencing here drew on peripheral blood, taken in a trial of Ad26.COV2.S vaccine versus placebo. CDR3 bases: TGTGCCAGCAGTCCATTCCGGGGGTCCGAGCAGTACTTC. It yields the protein CASSPFRGSEQYF.